These 8 T cell receptor beta chains came from one sample sequenced in a study of PD-L1 blockade in urothelial cancer. TCRdb's copy holds only in-frame clones and misses some; the assay was immunoSEQ multiplex PCR. The table shows fewer than 30,000 clones, with roughly 80% occurring only once. The source was PBMCs, collected around atezolizumab (anti-PD-L1) treatment. The receptor source for this set is a man in his 70s with urothelial cancer.

This chain joins TRBV11-3 and TRBJ2-2, with D possibly matching TRBD1 (5 bases). Trimming shortened V by 1 base and J by 0 bases, and 9 bases separated the two germline ends. Looked up from germline, CDR1 is SGHNT and CDR2 is YENEEA. This CDR3 is 16 amino acids long. CDR3: CASSLGGGSNTGELFF. In DNA form, the CDR3 reads TGTGCCAGCAGCTTAGGGGGCGGATCGAACACCGGGGAGCTGTTTTTT.

The rearrangement uses TRBV5-1 and TRBJ1-1; possible D gene TRBD1, 5 bases. The CDR3 length is 15 residues. Germline CDR1 reads SGHRS; CDR2 reads YFSETQ. The CDR3 nucleotides are TGCGCGGGTTGCACAAGGGGACTGCCGGACACTGAAGCTTTCTTT. This encodes CAGCTRGLPDTEAFF.

The chain uses TRBV19 and TRBJ1-5, with 7 nucleotides matching TRBD1. The CDR3 runs 14 residues. V was pared by 4 bases and J by 4 bases, with 4 bases of the junction left unmatched. Germline lookup yields CDR1 LNHDA and CDR2 SQIVND (reference sequence). CDR3 in amino acids: CASSKGQQNQPQHF. For the CDR3, the DNA is TGTGCCAGTAGTAAGGGACAGCAAAATCAGCCCCAGCATTTT.

The CDR3 here is CASSFSLNQPQHF. The CDR3 coding sequence is TGTGCCAGCAGTTTCAGTCTGAATCAGCCCCAGCATTTT. The rearrangement uses TRBV28 and TRBJ1-5; D remains ambiguous. Trimming cost V 3 bases and J 4 bases, with 7 bases left between them. Germline V lookup: CDR1 MDHEN, CDR2 SYDVKM. The CDR3 spans 13 residues.

The chain carries TRBV28 and TRBJ1-1, with 12 bases lining up with TRBD1. Germline-derived CDR1 and CDR2 are MDHEN and SYDVKM. The CDR3 is 16 amino acids. After removal of 5 bases from V and 7 bases from J, the junction contained 11 bases not matched to a gene. The CDR3 nucleotides read TGTGCCAGCAGTCTGTTCCCGGGACAGGGGGCTGTTGAAGCTTTCTTT. It is translated as CASSLFPGQGAVEAFF.

This sequence joins TRBV7-8 and TRBJ1-5; no clear D gene. Trimming stripped 3 bases from V and 5 bases from J, with 14 bases between. The CDR3 spans 15 residues. The V gene's germline CDR1 is SGHVS and CDR2 FQNEAQ. The CDR3 reads CASSFLAGIYQPQHF. The CDR3 bases are TGTGCCAGCAGCTTCCTGGCTGGCATCTATCAGCCCCAGCATTTT.

The chain carries TRBV5-6 and TRBJ2-5; D is perhaps TRBD1 (6 bases). In germline, CDR1 is SGHDT, CDR2 YYEEEE. Deletions cut 2 bases from V and 4 bases from J, with 9 bases between. This CDR3 spans 13 amino acids. For the CDR3, the DNA is TGTGCCAGCAGCTTTCGAGGGGGAGAGACCCAGTACTTC. This translates into CASSFRGGETQYF.

The chain joins TRBV5-6 to TRBJ2-3; the D gene is possibly TRBD1 (5 bases). Germline values: CDR1 SGHDT, CDR2 YYEEEE. Trimming removed 4 bases at V and 5 bases at J, with 11 bases between. The CDR3 contains 13 residues. The CDR3 nucleotides are TGTGCCAGCAGCCAGACCCAGGGAGATACGCAGTATTTT. Protein product: CASSQTQGDTQYF.